This entry lists 2 T cell receptor beta chains sequenced from one sample in a study of T cell changes during pregnancy in multiple sclerosis. Here immunoSEQ multiplex PCR was the method, and the copy in TCRdb shows in-frame clones only, minus some. The sample shows more than 50,000 clones, 75% to 95% of them seen only once. The sequenced sample was peripheral blood, obtained after pregnancy. Receptor source: a female donor in good health, enrolled as a control in a pregnancy study.

This chain joins TRBV6-6 and TRBJ1-1, with a tentative D call TRBD1 (5 bases). The CDR3 consists of 15 residues. The V end was cut by 1 base, the J end by 4 bases, with 13 bases between. The germline V gene has CDR1 MNHNY and CDR2 SVGAGI (reference sequence). DNA for the CDR3: TGTGCCAGCAGTTACTGGGGGGGTGAGGGCACTGAAGCTTTCTTT. Translated, it gives CASSYWGGEGTEAFF.

The V and J genes are TRBV6-5 and TRBJ1-1, with D hard to call. The CDR3 sequence is 16 residues long. The ends were cut back, 0 bases at V and 0 bases at J, with 11 bases in the middle. The V gene's germline CDR1 is MNHEY and CDR2 SVGAGI. The CDR3 DNA follows: TGTGCCAGCAGTTACTCGACTACGGATATGAACACTGAAGCTTTCTTT. Protein product: CASSYSTTDMNTEAFF.